A single sample is the source of the 29 T cell receptor beta chains below, sequenced in a study of blood T cell repertoires in COVID-19. Data came from immunoSEQ multiplex PCR; TCRdb stores just in-frame clones and leaves some out. The table has roughly 250,000 clones, approximately 86% seen once. The material sequenced was PBMCs or T cells enriched from blood (not recorded which). The receptors originated from a woman aged 45 to 65 who had recovered from COVID-19.

This chain joins TRBV18 and TRBJ1-2, with TRBD1 matching 7 bases. This CDR3 is 15 amino acids long. Trimming at V came to 6 bases and at J to 6 bases, leaving 13 bases not matched to a gene. Germline V gene lookup returns CDR1 KGHSH and CDR2 LQKENI. CDR3 DNA sequence: TGTGCCAGCTCCCTAGACCCCAGGGGGAATGATGGCTACACCTTC. It translates to CASSLDPRGNDGYTF. The variable domain in full, completed from reference TRBV18 and TRBJ1-2, reads NAGVMQNPRHLVRRRGQEARLRCSPMKGHSHVYWYRQLPEEGLKFMVYLQKENIIDESGMPKERFSAEFPKEGPSILRIQQVVRGDSAAYFCASSLDPRGNDGYTFGSGTRLTVV.

V usage is TRBV3-1 (or the pseudogene TRBV3-2) and J usage is TRBJ1-2, with D maybe TRBD1 (6 bases). Germline CDR1 is LGHDT and CDR2 is YNNKEL (reference sequence). The V end was cut by 2 bases, the J end by 2 bases, with 15 bases between. The CDR3 is 16 amino acids. The CDR3 here is CASSQSCGGANYGYTF. The CDR3 DNA is TGTGCCAGCAGCCAAAGTTGCGGGGGCGCGAACTATGGCTACACCTTC.

The chain has TRBV7-3 and TRBJ2-1, with 15 bases matching TRBD2. CDR1 and CDR2 from the germline V gene are SGHTA and FQGTGA. The J segment lost 6 bases and the V segment lost 4 bases, leaving 4 bases of the junction unmatched. The CDR3 runs 16 residues. This chain's CDR3 is CASSWTSGRAVNEQFF. The DNA of the CDR3 is TGTGCCAGCAGCTGGACTAGCGGGAGGGCCGTCAATGAGCAGTTCTTC.

V and J are TRBV2 and TRBJ1-2; TRBD1 matches at 11 bases. Trimming at V came to 5 bases and at J to 2 bases, leaving 10 bases not matched to a gene. Germline V gene data show CDR1 as SNHLY and CDR2 as FYNNEI. The CDR3 runs to 17 residues. The CDR3 sequence: CASSSGGQGALNYGYTF. The DNA for the CDR3 is TGTGCCAGCAGTTCTGGCGGACAGGGGGCTTTAAACTATGGCTACACCTTC.

The chain links TRBV27 to TRBJ2-1; 12 bases fit TRBD2. CDR3 size: 17 residues. Germline V gene sequence: CDR1 MNHEY, CDR2 SMNVEV (reference sequence). J was trimmed by 1 base and V by 6 bases; bases with no gene match: 7. The CDR3 region is CASSLKTSGRSYNEQFF. Written as DNA, the CDR3 is TGTGCCAGCAGCCTCAAGACTAGCGGGAGATCCTACAATGAGCAGTTCTTC.

The sample holds one count of this clone. The gene calls are TRBV7-6 and TRBJ2-7; TRBD1 might be the D (6 bases). Germline V CDR1 and CDR2: SGHVS, FNYEAQ. The CDR3 totals 15 residues. The V end lost 5 bases, the J end lost 0 bases, and 14 bases lay between the germline ends. CDR3 DNA: TGTGCCAGCAGCCCAGGGGTCAAGAGCTCCTACGAGCAGTACTTC. Protein sequence: CASSPGVKSSYEQYF.

This chain connects TRBV7-9 to TRBJ2-1, with 8 nucleotides matching TRBD1. Germline V gene lookup returns CDR1 SEHNR and CDR2 FQNEAQ (reference sequence). The J segment lost 1 base and the V segment lost 0 bases, leaving 2 bases of the junction unmatched. The CDR3 covers 16 residues. The CDR3 region has the DNA TGTGCCAGCAGCTTAGCCGGGACAGGATCCTACAATGAGCAGTTCTTC. Protein product: CASSLAGTGSYNEQFF.

The V and J genes are TRBV6-5 and TRBJ1-5; D gene ambiguous. Germline V gene sequence: CDR1 MNHEY, CDR2 SVGAGI. The CDR3 covers 15 residues. V was pared by 5 bases and J by 0 bases, with 11 bases between. The CDR3 protein is CASSRQNYSNQPQHF. Here the CDR3 DNA reads TGTGCCAGCAGTCGACAAAATTATAGCAATCAGCCCCAGCATTTT.

The J gene is TRBJ2-7, the V gene TRBV18; no clear D. Germline assignment: CDR1 KGHSH and CDR2 LQKENI. There are 13 residues in the CDR3. The germline V and J ends were trimmed by 6 bases and 3 bases, with 12 bases remaining between them. This chain's CDR3 is CASSSASGYEQYF. Here the CDR3 DNA reads TGTGCCAGCTCTTCCGCCTCGGGCTACGAGCAGTACTTC.

The rearrangement uses TRBV12-3 or TRBV12-4 and TRBJ1-1, with D maybe TRBD1 (5 bases). The CDR3 has 13 amino acids. Between the trimmed V and J ends, which lost 6 bases and 6 bases, there was a span of 14 bases. The CDR3: CASRIRTSSEAFF. The CDR3 coding sequence is TGTGCCAGCAGGATTCGGACAAGTTCTGAAGCTTTCTTT.

This chain links TRBV27 with TRBJ2-7; TRBD2 matches 10 bases. Germline V gene data show CDR1 as MNHEY and CDR2 as SMNVEV (reference sequence). Unmatched junction bases numbered 11, after V lost 8 bases and J lost 7 bases. This CDR3 is 14 amino acids long. The CDR3 here is CASRASGRLSEQYF. The CDR3 DNA reads as TGTGCCAGCCGTGCTAGCGGGAGATTGAGTGAGCAGTACTTC.

V is TRBV10-1 and J is TRBJ1-2; D is perhaps TRBD1 (6 bases). V lost 4 bases to trimming and J lost 2 bases, with 8 bases between them. Germline CDR1 is WNHNN and CDR2 is SYGVQD (reference sequence). This CDR3 contains 13 residues. CDR3 nucleotide sequence: TGCGCCAGCAGTGCAGACAGGAACTATGGCTACACCTTC. Protein: CASSADRNYGYTF.

This rearrangement joins TRBV4-2 to TRBJ1-2; 8 positions match TRBD1. The germline CDR1 and CDR2 sequences are LGHNA and YNFKEQ. J gave up 0 bases and V 3 bases, and 0 bases lay outside the gene matches. The CDR3 runs to 14 residues. The CDR3 loop is CASSQDRANYGYTF. DNA for the CDR3: TGTGCCAGCAGCCAGGACAGGGCTAACTATGGCTACACCTTC.

The chain is built from TRBV10-3 and TRBJ2-7; tentatively, D is TRBD1 (6 bases). Germline CDR1 ENHRY, CDR2 SYGVKD. The CDR3 runs to 14 residues. Trimming pared 4 bases from V and 2 bases from J, leaving 12 bases between. In DNA form, the CDR3 reads TGTGCCATCAGTGCCCGCGCAGGGGCCTACGAGCAGTACTTC. Translation: CAISARAGAYEQYF.

This clone was seen only once. This sequence joins TRBV19 and TRBJ2-3; D unresolved. Germline assignment: CDR1 LNHDA and CDR2 SQIVND (reference sequence). V lost 5 bases and J 5 bases, leaving 5 bases between the germline ends. This CDR3 region has 11 residues. For the CDR3, the DNA is TGTGCCAGTAGTCTTTTAGATACGCAGTATTTT. It yields the protein CASSLLDTQYF.

The CDR3 bases are TGTGCCAGTACCCCTCGAGGCAGTAGGAACACTGAAGCTTTCTTT. This sequence encodes CASTPRGSRNTEAFF. V and J are TRBV19 and TRBJ1-1; D call uncertain. Germline loops: CDR1 LNHDA, CDR2 SQIVND (reference sequence). The CDR3 is 15 amino acids. V lost 7 bases and J lost 1, with 16 bases in between.

The rearrangement uses TRBV12-5 and TRBJ1-2; unclear D gene. Trimming cost V 5 bases and J 0 bases, with 16 bases left between them. The CDR3 is made up of 16 amino acids. Germline CDR1 and CDR2: LGHNT and FRNRAP. CDR3 in amino acids: CASGPSPRRTNYGYTF. In DNA form, the CDR3 reads TGTGCTAGTGGTCCTAGCCCGCGTAGGACTAACTATGGCTACACCTTC.

This clone was found once. CDR3 loop: CASSYQGTPNYGYTF. Here the CDR3 DNA reads TGTGCCAGCAGTTACCAGGGGACACCAAACTATGGCTACACCTTC. The J gene is TRBJ1-2, the V gene TRBV6-5; tentative D call: TRBD1 (6 bases). Trimming left V 2 bases short and J 2 bases short, with 12 bases between. The CDR3 contains 15 residues. The germline gives CDR1 MNHEY, CDR2 SVGAGI.

The V call is TRBV21-1, the J call TRBJ2-5; the D segment call TRBD2 is taken from the table without a DNA check. TRBV21-1 is deemed a pseudogene. The CDR3 has 13 amino acids. The chain's CDR3 is CASSKVEPETQYF. CDR3 DNA sequence: TGTGCCAGCAGCAAAGTGGAGCCAGAGACCCAGTACTTC.

The chain is built from TRBV20-1 and TRBJ1-2, with TRBD1 matching 7 bases. The V gene's germline CDR1 is DFQATT and CDR2 SNEGSKA (reference sequence). V shed 3 bases, J shed 4 bases, and the junction held 8 bases outside the gene matches. This CDR3 contains 14 residues. The CDR3 region is CSASLPGGFYGYTF. CDR3 DNA sequence: TGCAGTGCTAGTTTGCCAGGGGGTTTCTATGGCTACACCTTC.

The gene calls are TRBV24-1 and TRBJ1-1; D is unresolved. This CDR3 region has 12 residues. V lost 9 bases and J lost 5, with 12 bases in between. Germline V gives CDR1 KGHDR, CDR2 SFDVKD. CDR3: CATRPIGTEAFF. The CDR3 DNA reads as TGTGCCACCCGCCCGATCGGGACTGAAGCTTTCTTT.

The V and J genes are TRBV7-9 and TRBJ2-7; 7 positions agree with TRBD2. Germline V CDR1 and CDR2: SEHNR, FQNEAQ (reference sequence). V shed 3 bases, J shed 3 bases, and the junction held 2 bases outside the gene matches. The CDR3 sequence is 13 residues long. The CDR3 DNA reads TGTGCCAGCAGCTTCGGCGGGAGCTACGAGCAGTACTTC. Its translation: CASSFGGSYEQYF.

In its sample, this clone was seen once. This chain links TRBV28 with TRBJ1-5; D possibly corresponds to TRBD1 (5 bases). V lost 4 bases, J lost 5 bases, and 18 bases lay in between. CDR1 MDHEN and CDR2 SYDVKM come from the germline V gene. CDR3 length: 16 amino acids. The CDR3 DNA reads as TGTGCCAGCAGTTCCCCTACCTTAGACAGTGATCAGCCCCAGCATTTT. Protein: CASSSPTLDSDQPQHF.

The gene calls are TRBV6-5 and TRBJ1-2, with D hard to call. Looked up from germline, CDR1 is MNHEY and CDR2 is SVGAGI. This CDR3 has 13 residues. The ends were cut back, 8 bases at V and 3 bases at J, with 13 bases in the middle. CDR3: CASGQEGYYGYTF. CDR3 nucleotides: TGTGCCAGCGGTCAGGAAGGCTACTATGGCTACACCTTC.

The genes are TRBV27 and TRBJ2-5; D is uncertain. Deletions cut 3 bases from V and 1 base from J, with 6 bases between. CDR1 and CDR2 (germline): MNHEY, SMNVEV (reference sequence). The CDR3 extends over 13 amino acids. The CDR3: CASSFYSQETQYF. The CDR3 DNA sequence: TGTGCCAGCAGTTTTTACAGCCAAGAGACCCAGTACTTC.

The rearrangement joins TRBV3-1 (or the pseudogene TRBV3-2) to TRBJ2-7; TRBD2 aligns across 13 bases. This CDR3 contains 16 residues. Germline V gene sequence: CDR1 LGHDT, CDR2 YNNKEL (reference sequence). V lost 4 bases and J lost 2; bases outside the gene matches: 5. The CDR3 DNA sequence: TGTGCCAGCAGCCGAAGACTAGCGGGAGGAACCTACGAGCAGTACTTC. It translates to CASSRRLAGGTYEQYF.

The chain carries TRBV2 and TRBJ2-5, with 11 nucleotides matching TRBD1. V gave up 9 bases and J gave up 4 bases; unmatched junction bases: 10. Germline V CDR1 and CDR2: SNHLY, FYNNEI. The CDR3 runs 15 residues. The CDR3 sequence is CASKGQGAVVETQYF. The CDR3 nucleotides read TGTGCCAGTAAAGGACAGGGGGCGGTTGTAGAGACCCAGTACTTC.

The chain links TRBV28 to TRBJ2-2; D call uncertain. Trimming cost V 2 bases and J 4 bases, with 5 bases left between them. Germline values: CDR1 MDHEN, CDR2 SYDVKM. The CDR3 contains 13 residues. CDR3 sequence reads: CASSLVLTGELFF. The DNA for the CDR3 is TGTGCCAGCAGTTTAGTTCTCACCGGGGAGCTGTTTTTT.

The chain links TRBV19 to TRBJ2-7, with TRBD2 matching 12 bases. CDR3 length: 15 residues. Germline V gene data show CDR1 as LNHDA and CDR2 as SQIVND (reference sequence). The V and J ends lost 5 bases and 6 bases, in that order; junction bases with no gene match: 8. Written as DNA, the CDR3 is TGTGCCAGTAGTGCACCGACTAGCGGGAGCGGCGAGCAGTACTTC. Its protein product is CASSAPTSGSGEQYF. The whole variable domain, remainder taken from reference TRBV19 and TRBJ2-7, is DGGITQSPKYLFRKEGQNVTLSCEQNLNHDAMYWYRQDPGQGLRLIYYSQIVNDFQKGDIAEGYSVSREKKESFPLTVTSAQKNPTAFYLCASSAPTSGSGEQYFGPGTRLTVT.